The subject of this entry is one TCR beta chain. Recruited during active infection, patients (from Seattle) were subsequently followed longitudinally. Germline assignment: CDR1 MNHEY and CDR2 SVGAGI. The CDR3 extends over 14 amino acids. Trimming at V came to 6 bases and at J to 7 bases, leaving 11 bases not matched to a gene. This record comes from a study of blood T cell repertoires in COVID-19. Study details: Samples taken during acute and convalescent COVID-19 were collected in the United States, Italy and Spain. The analysed material was cDNA or gDNA that came from T cells, B-cell-depleted T cells, or PBMCs.

Source study methods: Quantification of nucleated cells was approximated via reference gene primer amplification. Clones were read by immunoSEQ multiplex PCR, and TCRdb kept only the in-frame ones, dropping some. The V and J calls and clone size are taken from that table; D and trimming were inferred from the DNA. The sample carries 250,000 to 300,000 clones, roughly 86% recorded once. Sequencing used peripheral blood. This sequence was found in a woman aged 25 to 39 with COVID-19, enrolled during active disease. This sequence joins TRBV6-5 and TRBJ2-5; 7 bases map to TRBD2. The CDR3 region is CASRLSGDLGTQYF. The CDR3 DNA sequence: TGTGCCAGCAGATTGAGCGGGGACCTGGGGACCCAGTACTTC.